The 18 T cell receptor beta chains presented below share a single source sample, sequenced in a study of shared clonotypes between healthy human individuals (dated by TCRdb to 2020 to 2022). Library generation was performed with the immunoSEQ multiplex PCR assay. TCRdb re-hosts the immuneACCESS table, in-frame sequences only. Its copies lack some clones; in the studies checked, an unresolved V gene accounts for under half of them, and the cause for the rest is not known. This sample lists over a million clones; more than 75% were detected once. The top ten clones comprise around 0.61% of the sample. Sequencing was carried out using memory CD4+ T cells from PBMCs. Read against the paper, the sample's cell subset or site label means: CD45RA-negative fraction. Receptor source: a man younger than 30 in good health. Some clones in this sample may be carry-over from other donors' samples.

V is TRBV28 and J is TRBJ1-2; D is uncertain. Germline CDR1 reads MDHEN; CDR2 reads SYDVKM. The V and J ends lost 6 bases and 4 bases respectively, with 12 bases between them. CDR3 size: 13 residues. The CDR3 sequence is CASRTSGSYGYTF. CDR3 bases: TGTGCCAGCAGGACTTCAGGCAGCTATGGCTACACCTTC.

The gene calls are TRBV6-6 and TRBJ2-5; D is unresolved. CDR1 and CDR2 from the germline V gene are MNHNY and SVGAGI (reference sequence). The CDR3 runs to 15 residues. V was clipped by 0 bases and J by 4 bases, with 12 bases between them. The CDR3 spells CASSYSTRRRETQYF. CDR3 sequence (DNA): TGTGCCAGCAGTTACTCGACTCGCCGCCGAGAGACCCAGTACTTC.

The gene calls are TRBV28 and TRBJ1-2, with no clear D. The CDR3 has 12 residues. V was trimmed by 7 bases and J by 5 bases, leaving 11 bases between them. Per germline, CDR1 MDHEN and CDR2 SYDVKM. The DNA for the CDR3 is TGTGCCAGCACCCGGCAGGAGTATGGCTACACCTTC. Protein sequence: CASTRQEYGYTF.

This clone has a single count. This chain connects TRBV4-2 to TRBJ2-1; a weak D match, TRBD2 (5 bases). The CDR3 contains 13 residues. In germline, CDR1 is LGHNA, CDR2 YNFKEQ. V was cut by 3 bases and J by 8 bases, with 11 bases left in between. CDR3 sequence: CASSQRASHEQFF. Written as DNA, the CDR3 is TGTGCCAGCAGCCAGAGGGCTAGTCATGAGCAGTTCTTC.

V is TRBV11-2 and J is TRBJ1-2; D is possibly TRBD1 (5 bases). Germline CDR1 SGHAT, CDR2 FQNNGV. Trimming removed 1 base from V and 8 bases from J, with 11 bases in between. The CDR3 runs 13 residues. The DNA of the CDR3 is TGTGCCAGCAGCTTAGCCACAGGTGGCGGCTACACCTTC. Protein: CASSLATGGGYTF.

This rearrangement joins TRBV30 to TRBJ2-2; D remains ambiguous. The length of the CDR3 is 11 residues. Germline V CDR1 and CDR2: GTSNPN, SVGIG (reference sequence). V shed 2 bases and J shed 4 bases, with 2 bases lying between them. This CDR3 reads CAWSLTGELFF. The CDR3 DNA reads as TGTGCCTGGAGTCTCACCGGGGAGCTGTTTTTT.

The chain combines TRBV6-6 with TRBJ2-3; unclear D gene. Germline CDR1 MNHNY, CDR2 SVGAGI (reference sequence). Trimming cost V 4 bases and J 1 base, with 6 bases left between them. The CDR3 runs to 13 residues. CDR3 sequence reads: CASSFGGTDTQYF. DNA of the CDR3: TGTGCCAGCAGTTTTGGGGGCACAGATACGCAGTATTTT.

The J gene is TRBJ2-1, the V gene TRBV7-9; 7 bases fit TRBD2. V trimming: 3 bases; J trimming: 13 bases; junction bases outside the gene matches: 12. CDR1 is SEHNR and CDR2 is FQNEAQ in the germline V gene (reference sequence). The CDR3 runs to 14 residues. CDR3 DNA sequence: TGTGCCAGCAGCTTTACGTTAGGACTAGTAAAACAGTTCTTC. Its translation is CASSFTLGLVKQFF. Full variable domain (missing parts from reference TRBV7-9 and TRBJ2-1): DTGVSQNPRHKITKRGQNVTFRCDPISEHNRLYWYRQTLGQGPEFLTYFQNEAQLEKSRLLSDRFSAERPKGSFSTLEIQRTEQGDSAMYLCASSFTLGLVKQFFGPGTRLTVL.

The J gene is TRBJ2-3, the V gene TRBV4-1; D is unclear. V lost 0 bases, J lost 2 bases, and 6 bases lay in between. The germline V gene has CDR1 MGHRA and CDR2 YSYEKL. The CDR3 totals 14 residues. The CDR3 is CASSQDHPTDTQYF. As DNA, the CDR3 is TGCGCCAGCAGCCAAGATCACCCCACAGATACGCAGTATTTT.

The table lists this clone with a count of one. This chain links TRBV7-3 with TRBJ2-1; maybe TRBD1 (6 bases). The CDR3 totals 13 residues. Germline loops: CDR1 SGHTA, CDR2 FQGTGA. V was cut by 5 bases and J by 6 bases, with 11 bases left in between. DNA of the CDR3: TGTGCCAGCAGCCTAGGGGGAGCCAATGAGCAGTTCTTC. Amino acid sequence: CASSLGGANEQFF.

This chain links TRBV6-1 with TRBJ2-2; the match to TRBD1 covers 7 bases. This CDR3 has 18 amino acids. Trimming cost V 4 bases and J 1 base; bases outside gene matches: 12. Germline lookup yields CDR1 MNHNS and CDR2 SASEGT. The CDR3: CASSGPLDRPWNTGELFF. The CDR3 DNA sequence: TGTGCCAGCAGTGGGCCTCTGGACAGGCCTTGGAACACCGGGGAGCTGTTTTTT.

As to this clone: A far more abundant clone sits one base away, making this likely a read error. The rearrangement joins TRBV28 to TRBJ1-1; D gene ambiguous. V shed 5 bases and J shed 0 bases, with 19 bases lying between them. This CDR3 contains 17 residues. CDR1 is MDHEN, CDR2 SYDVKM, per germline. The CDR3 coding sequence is TGTGCCAGCAGTCCATCCCACTTACCAGGCTTGAACACTGAAGCTTTCTTT. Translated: CASSPSHLPGLNTEAFF.

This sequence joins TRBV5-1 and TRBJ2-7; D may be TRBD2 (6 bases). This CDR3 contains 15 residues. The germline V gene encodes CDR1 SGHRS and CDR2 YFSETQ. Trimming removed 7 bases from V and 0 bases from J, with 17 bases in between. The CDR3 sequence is CASRPLSGLSYEQYF. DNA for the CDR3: TGCGCCAGCCGCCCCCTTAGCGGTCTCTCCTACGAGCAGTACTTC. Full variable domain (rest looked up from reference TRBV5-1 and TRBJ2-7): KAGVTQTPRYLIKTRGQQVTLSCSPISGHRSVSWYQQTPGQGLQFLFEYFSETQRNKGNFPGRFSGRQFSNSRSEMNVSTLELGDSALYLCASRPLSGLSYEQYFGPGTRLTVT.

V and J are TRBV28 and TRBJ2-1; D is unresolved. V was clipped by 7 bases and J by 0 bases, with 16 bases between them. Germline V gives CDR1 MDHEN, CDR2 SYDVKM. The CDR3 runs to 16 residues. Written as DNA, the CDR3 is TGTGCCAGCACACGGGCTGGAGCCAGCTCCTACAATGAGCAGTTCTTC. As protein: CASTRAGASSYNEQFF.

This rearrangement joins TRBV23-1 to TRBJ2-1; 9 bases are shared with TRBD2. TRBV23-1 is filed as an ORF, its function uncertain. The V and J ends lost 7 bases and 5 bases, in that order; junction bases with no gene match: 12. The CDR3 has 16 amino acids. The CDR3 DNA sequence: TGCGCCAGCATACCATCACAGCGGGAGGCTCACAATGAGCAGTTCTTC. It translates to CASIPSQREAHNEQFF.

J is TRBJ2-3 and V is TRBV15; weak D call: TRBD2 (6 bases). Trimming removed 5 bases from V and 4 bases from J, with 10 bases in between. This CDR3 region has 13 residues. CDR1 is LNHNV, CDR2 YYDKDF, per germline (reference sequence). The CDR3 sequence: CATSGGGADTQYF. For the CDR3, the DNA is TGTGCCACCAGCGGGGGAGGTGCAGATACGCAGTATTTT.

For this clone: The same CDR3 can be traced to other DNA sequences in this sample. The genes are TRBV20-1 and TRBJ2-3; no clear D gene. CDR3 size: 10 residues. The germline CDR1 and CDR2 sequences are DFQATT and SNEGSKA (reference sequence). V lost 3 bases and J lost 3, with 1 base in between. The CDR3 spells CSASTDTQYF. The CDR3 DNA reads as TGCAGTGCTAGTACAGATACGCAGTATTTT.

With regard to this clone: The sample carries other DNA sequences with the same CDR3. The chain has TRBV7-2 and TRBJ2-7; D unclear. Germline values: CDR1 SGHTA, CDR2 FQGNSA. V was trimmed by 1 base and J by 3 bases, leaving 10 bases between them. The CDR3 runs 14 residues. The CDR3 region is CASSLGGRSYEQYF. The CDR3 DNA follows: TGTGCCAGCAGCTTAGGCGGCAGGAGCTACGAGCAGTACTTC. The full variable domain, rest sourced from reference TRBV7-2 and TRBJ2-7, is GAGVSQSPSNKVTEKGKDVELRCDPISGHTALYWYRQSLGQGLEFLIYFQGNSAPDKSGLPSDRFSAERTGGSVSTLTIQRTQQEDSAVYLCASSLGGRSYEQYFGPGTRLTVT.